The clone carrying this T cell receptor beta chain came up once. What it binds is unknown. This sample stems from a study of OX40 agonist ivuxolimab in advanced cancers. Looking at the study overall: Ivuxolimab, which patients received intravenously every 2 weeks, was dosed at 0.01 to 10 mg/kg. Notes on the study in general: Averaged across samples, CD8+ T cells carried more expanded clones than CD4+ did. By week 6 at 0.1 to 3.0 mg/kg, blood CD4+ and CD8+ T cells had expanded clonally. Still undetermined is the antigen specificity of the expanded peripheral T cells.

Here immunoSEQ multiplex PCR was the method, and the copy in TCRdb shows in-frame clones only, minus some. The repertoire holds 35,000 or so clones, with approximately 89% as singletons. CDR1 is SGHRS and CDR2 is YFSETQ in the germline V gene. The CDR3 length is 15 residues. Trimming stripped 3 bases from V and 0 bases from J, with 10 bases between. The V call is TRBV5-1, the J call TRBJ1-5, with D possibly being TRBD1 (5 bases). The specimen was CD4+ or CD8+ T cells sorted from blood, collected in a trial of the OX40 agonist ivuxolimab. The sequence derives from an adult with an advanced solid tumor such as melanoma, head and neck, liver or kidney cancer. The CDR3 reads CASSWGGDSNQPQHF. CDR3 bases: TGCGCCAGCAGCTGGGGGGGAGATAGCAATCAGCCCCAGCATTTT.